Listed below are T cell receptor beta chains from one sample, sequenced in a study of blood T cell repertoires in COVID-19. Profiled with immunoSEQ multiplex PCR; TCRdb holds only in-frame clones, not every one. The repertoire holds approximately 260,000 clones, with about 85% as singletons. Sequenced sample: PBMCs or T cells enriched from blood (not recorded which). The source is a woman aged 50 to 60 who had been exposed to COVID-19. CDR3s include the opening cysteine and the closing phenylalanine or tryptophan. Fields, in order: V gene, clone size, J gene, D gene, CDR3 DNA, CDR3 protein. A D gene is named only where the DNA matches it firmly. Size is omitted from some rows. Given values are once, few, many or a class for expanded clones.

TRBV6-6	once	TRBJ1-1	-	TGTGCCAGCAGTTTTTCCCCTTCCACTGAAGCTTTCTTT	CASSFSPSTEAFF
TRBV5-4	-	TRBJ2-7	-	TGTGCCAGCAGCTTGGCCGGCGGCCAAGGATACGAGCAGTACTTC	CASSLAGGQGYEQYF
TRBV10-1	-	TRBJ1-5	-	TGCGCCAGCAGGGCGGGCGGCCCCCAACCCACCCATCGGCCCCAGCATTTT	CASRAGGPQPTHRPQHF
TRBV7-2	once	TRBJ2-2	-	TGTGCCAGCAGCTTGTCCCCAACAGGGTTCACCGGGGAGCTGTTTTTT	CASSLSPTGFTGELFF
TRBV19	many	TRBJ1-1	-	TGTGCCAGTAGAAATGGGGTGGGGAGCACTGAAGCTTTCTTT	CASRNGVGSTEAFF
TRBV29-1	-	TRBJ1-5	-	TGCAGCGCCGGAGGGGTTAATCAGCCCCAGCATTTT	CSAGGVNQPQHF
TRBV10-2	-	TRBJ2-5	TRBD1	TGCGCCAGCAGTGACCCCGGACAGGGGAGAGTAGAGACCCAGTACTTC	CASSDPGQGRVETQYF
TRBV2	-	TRBJ2-5	-	TGTGCCAGCAGTGGGAGGGACTCGAAAGAGACCCAGTACTTC	CASSGRDSKETQYF
TRBV5-8	-	TRBJ1-6	-	TGTGCCAGCAGCTTGAGGCTAGATTCACCCCTCCACTTT	CASSLRLDSPLHF
TRBV19	once	TRBJ1-2	-	TGTGCCAGTAGTATAGGGAACAGGGCTGGATATGGCTACACCTTC	CASSIGNRAGYGYTF
TRBV7-9	-	TRBJ2-7	TRBD2	TGTGCCAGCAGCTTGGAAAAAGCGGGGGGGCTATACGAGCAGTACTTC	CASSLEKAGGLYEQYF
TRBV3-1/TRBV3-2	few	TRBJ1-1	-	TGTGCCAGCAGCCCACGAAGAGGCGGATGGAACACTGAAGCTTTCTTT	CASSPRRGGWNTEAFF
TRBV24-1	-	TRBJ1-5	-	TGTGCCACCAGTGAGTACTCAGGAGGGCCCCAGCATTTT	CATSEYSGGPQHF
TRBV11-2	-	TRBJ2-7	-	TGTGCCAGCAGCACGCCCGGCGGCTACGAGCAGTACTTC	CASSTPGGYEQYF
TRBV30	few	TRBJ1-2	-	TGTGCCTGGAATAATGGAGGAAACTATGGCTACACCTTC	CAWNNGGNYGYTF
TRBV7-2	-	TRBJ2-1	TRBD2	TGTGCCAGCAGCTTAGCGGTTGGGGGGGCCTACAATGAGCAGTTCTTC	CASSLAVGGAYNEQFF
TRBV9	-	TRBJ2-5	TRBD2	TGTGCCAGCAGCGTAGGGAGTAGCGGGGGGGAGACCCAGTACTTC	CASSVGSSGGETQYF
TRBV5-6	-	TRBJ1-1	-	TGTGCCAGCAGCTTGGGTCATCAGGGAGGCAACACTGAAGCTTTCTTT	CASSLGHQGGNTEAFF
TRBV2	-	TRBJ1-2	TRBD1	TGTGCCACCGCGCCGCTGGAACAGGGGCTCTATGGCTACACCTTC	CATAPLEQGLYGYTF
TRBV20-1	many	TRBJ1-6	-	TGCAGTGCTAGTGATAGCTCCTATAATTCACCCCTCCACTTT	CSASDSSYNSPLHF
TRBV27	-	TRBJ2-3	TRBD2	TGTGCCAGCAATGCGGGGGGCACAGATACGCAGTATTTT	CASNAGGTDTQYF
TRBV5-4	-	TRBJ1-2	-	TGTGCCAGCAGGGCCGGGATACTCAAGGGCTATGGCTACACCTTC	CASRAGILKGYGYTF
TRBV19	-	TRBJ2-7	-	TGTGCCAGTAGCCCCCCAGGGCTAGGTGATTACGAGCAGTACTTC	CASSPPGLGDYEQYF
TRBV6-6	-	TRBJ2-5	TRBD2	TGTGCCAGCAGTTACTTGGCTAGCGGGGGCCAAGAGACCCAGTACTTC	CASSYLASGGQETQYF
TRBV5-4	-	TRBJ2-3	-	TGTGCCAGCAGCCCAGCCTCTAAGCGAAGCACAGATACGCAGTATTTT	CASSPASKRSTDTQYF
TRBV5-1	few	TRBJ1-6	-	TGCGCCAGCACCCGAGACCGGGATTCACCCCTCCACTTT	CASTRDRDSPLHF
TRBV10-2	once	TRBJ2-3	TRBD2	TGCGCCAGCCTGACTAGCACAAGGAAAGATACGCAGTATTTT	CASLTSTRKDTQYF
TRBV2	-	TRBJ1-2	-	TGTGCCAGCACGGAAGGGGGGGTCTATGGCTACACCTTC	CASTEGGVYGYTF
TRBV5-6	-	TRBJ1-1	-	TGTGCCAGCAGCTACGGGGGGAACACTGAAGCTTTCTTT	CASSYGGNTEAFF
TRBV29-1	-	TRBJ2-2	-	TGCAGCGTTGAATGGCCGATGAACACCGGGGAGCTGTTTTTT	CSVEWPMNTGELFF
TRBV6-1	once	TRBJ1-4	-	TGTGCCAGCAGTGAAGGGGCTAGCTTCCTGGCTTTTTTT	CASSEGASFLAFF
TRBV25-1	-	TRBJ2-1	-	TGTGCCAGCAGTGAAGAGCGAGCTCGCTCCTACAATGAGCAGTTCTTC	CASSEERARSYNEQFF
TRBV4-3	-	TRBJ2-7	TRBD1	TGCGCCAGCAGCCAAGATGACAGGGGGTCCTACGAGCAGTACTTC	CASSQDDRGSYEQYF
TRBV30	-	TRBJ1-4	-	TGTGCCTGCCAAAACGGGAATGAAAAACTGTTTTTT	CACQNGNEKLFF
TRBV19	-	TRBJ1-2	-	TGTGCCAGTAGTGATACAGGGCCCCTATATGGCTACACCTTC	CASSDTGPLYGYTF
TRBV10-3	few	TRBJ2-3	-	TGTGCCACAGGGGTTAGTACAGATACGCAGTATTTT	CATGVSTDTQYF
TRBV9	-	TRBJ1-2	-	TGTGCCAGCAGCCCCTCTGAGGTCTATGGCTACACCTTC	CASSPSEVYGYTF
TRBV4-3	-	TRBJ1-4	-	TGCGCCAGCAGCCAAACCGACGGGATATATGAAAAACTGTTTTTT	CASSQTDGIYEKLFF
TRBV7-2	-	TRBJ1-5	-	TGTGCCAGCAGTCGCGAGGGTGGTAGGGAGCCCCAGCATTTT	CASSREGGREPQHF
TRBV30	-	TRBJ1-1	-	TGTGCCTGGAGGGGGAACAGGGACACTGAAGCTTTCTTT	CAWRGNRDTEAFF
TRBV29-1	-	TRBJ1-4	TRBD1	TGCAGCGTTGCCGGGACAGGGGCCGGGACTAATGAAAAACTGTTTTTT	CSVAGTGAGTNEKLFF
TRBV28	-	TRBJ2-5	-	TGTGCCAGCAGTCTTGGGGCCCGGCGGCAAGAGACCCAGTACTTC	CASSLGARRQETQYF
TRBV28	-	TRBJ2-5	-	TGTGCCAGCATCCTGGGAGGGACCCAGTACTTC	CASILGGTQYF
TRBV3-1/TRBV3-2	-	TRBJ2-1	-	TGTGCCAGCAGCCAAGTGGGGGGATCCTACAATGAGCAGTTCTTC	CASSQVGGSYNEQFF
TRBV5-1	-	TRBJ2-3	TRBD2	TGCGCCAGCAGCCGTAGCGGGGTTCGCACAGATACGCAGTATTTT	CASSRSGVRTDTQYF
TRBV5-4	-	TRBJ2-2	TRBD1	TGTGCCAGCAGCTTGCGGGACAGGGGATCCACCGGGGAGCTGTTTTTT	CASSLRDRGSTGELFF
TRBV28	-	TRBJ1-2	-	TGTGCCAGCAGTTTCCCTAACGGGGTCTATGGCTACACCTTC	CASSFPNGVYGYTF
TRBV10-3	few	TRBJ2-5	-	TGTGCCATCAGAGACATCCGTCAACAAGAGACCCAGTACTTC	CAIRDIRQQETQYF
TRBV7-9	-	TRBJ2-5	TRBD2	TGTGCCAGCAGCTTAGTCCGGCTATCGGGGGGAGAGACCCAGTACTTC	CASSLVRLSGGETQYF
TRBV30	-	TRBJ1-2	-	TGTGCCTGGAGTGTAGAGGGGGTTCAACGCTACACCTTC	CAWSVEGVQRYTF
TRBV2	-	TRBJ2-1	TRBD2	TGTGCCAGCAGGAGTAGCGGGTTTTACAATGAGCAGTTCTTC	CASRSSGFYNEQFF
TRBV19	-	TRBJ1-2	-	TGTGCCAGTAGTATAAAGGGGATCGGCGGCTACACCTTC	CASSIKGIGGYTF
TRBV24-1	-	TRBJ2-5	TRBD2	TGTGCCACGGGACTAGCGGGGGGTCACCAAGAGACCCAGTACTTC	CATGLAGGHQETQYF
TRBV6-5	-	TRBJ1-1	TRBD1	TGTGCCAGCAGTTACGCAGTCAGGGGGCGAGGGGCTGAAGCTTTCTTT	CASSYAVRGRGAEAFF